The T cell receptor beta chain described here comes from a study of tumor and adjacent non-tumor tissue in lung cancer. The CDR3 runs 13 residues. Looked up from germline, CDR1 is SGHAT and CDR2 is FQNNGV. Trimming left V 6 bases short and J 0 bases short, with 8 bases between. No cell sorting was done before RNA was extracted from the tissue. The normal lung tissue was taken more than 3 cm from the tumor edge. A note on this clonotype: One base away lies a much larger clone, so this may be a sequencing read error. It is likely a read error, because the conserved phenylalanine at the end of the CDR3 is missing.

A modified ARM-PCR protocol with three rounds of nested PCR amplified TCRbeta. TCRdb re-analysed the multiplex PCR reads in MiXCR, keeping a single row per CDR3 protein. The sample carries tens of thousands of distinct CDR3 sequences, about 68% recorded once. This receptor was taken from a woman between 65 and 79 years old with non-small cell lung cancer. The specimen sequenced was distant non-tumor lung tissue. The J gene is TRBJ1-2, the V gene TRBV11-2; D gene uncertain. CDR3 in DNA: TGTGCCAGCAGAGTATCTTCTAACTATGGCTACACCTTA. Its protein product is CASRVSSNYGYTL.